The 23 T cell receptor beta chains given below trace back to one sample, sequenced in a study of shared clonotypes between healthy human individuals. Produced via immunoSEQ multiplex PCR; TCRdb's table is partial and in-frame only. Seen here are about 1.5 million clones, 98% observed once, and the top ten hold around 0.47%. The specimen was naive CD4+ T cells sorted from blood. Noted subset: CD45RA+ positively selected. The origin of the receptors is a man aged 25 to 40 in good health.

CDR3 protein: CASSFGMGYNQPQHF. CDR3 sequence (DNA): TGTGCCAGCAGTTTTGGTATGGGTTACAATCAGCCCCAGCATTTT. The chain carries TRBV28 and TRBJ1-5; no clear D. The germline V gene encodes CDR1 MDHEN and CDR2 SYDVKM. The CDR3 totals 15 residues. The V end lost 3 bases, the J end lost 3 bases, and 12 bases lay between the germline ends.

The V call is TRBV7-8, the J call TRBJ1-5; TRBD1 matches at 7 bases. The germline gives CDR1 SGHVS, CDR2 FQNEAQ. V trimming: 2 bases; J trimming: 7 bases; junction bases outside the gene matches: 5. This CDR3 has 14 residues. As DNA, the CDR3 is TGTGCCAGCAGCTTAATAAGGGGGCGGCAGCCCCAGCATTTT. The encoded protein is CASSLIRGRQPQHF.

The chain links TRBV10-3 to TRBJ2-7; D is uncertain. Germline values: CDR1 ENHRY, CDR2 SYGVKD. The CDR3 spans 12 residues. V was trimmed by 7 bases and J by 5 bases, leaving 12 bases between them. CDR3 sequence (DNA): TGTGCCATCAAAGGCGGATTCCACGAGCAGTACTTC. It translates to CAIKGGFHEQYF.

This clone showed up just once. The chain employs TRBV19 and TRBJ1-5, with D maybe TRBD1 (6 bases). Trimming took 2 bases from V and 6 from J, leaving 14 bases between them. Germline assignment: CDR1 LNHDA and CDR2 SQIVND (reference sequence). The CDR3 has 15 residues. In DNA form, the CDR3 reads TGTGCCAGTAGTATACTCGACAGGTCAACTCAGCCCCAGCATTTT. Its translation is CASSILDRSTQPQHF.

The chain combines TRBV7-2 with TRBJ2-3; 8 bases fit TRBD2. This CDR3 spans 14 amino acids. Losses at the gene ends were 1 base for V and 4 bases for J; bases not matched to a gene: 1. Germline values: CDR1 SGHTA, CDR2 FQGNSA. CDR3 bases: TGTGCCAGCAGCTTAGAGCGGGAGCCAGATACGCAGTATTTT. This sequence encodes CASSLEREPDTQYF.

The chain joins TRBV29-1 to TRBJ2-3; D is unresolved. This CDR3 comprises 12 residues. The germline gives CDR1 SQVTM, CDR2 ANQGSEA. Deletions cut 7 bases from V and 4 bases from J, with 12 bases between. The CDR3 loop is CSGLGGPDTQYF. Here the CDR3 DNA reads TGCAGCGGTTTAGGTGGCCCAGATACGCAGTATTTT.

J is TRBJ2-5 and V is TRBV20-1; D uncertain. The CDR3 extends over 10 amino acids. Trimming cost V 0 bases and J 9 bases, with 5 bases left between them. Germline values: CDR1 DFQATT, CDR2 SNEGSKA (reference sequence). This CDR3 reads CSARDQPQYF. The CDR3 DNA follows: TGCAGTGCTAGAGATCAGCCCCAGTACTTC.

In the case of this clone: This sample includes further DNA sequences coding for the same CDR3. V and J are TRBV28 and TRBJ1-1; D uncertain. CDR3 length: 12 residues. Trimming cost V 5 bases and J 0 bases, with 4 bases left between them. Per the germline V gene, CDR1 is MDHEN and CDR2 is SYDVKM. CDR3 in DNA: TGTGCCAGCAGTCTCCTGAACACTGAAGCTTTCTTT. The encoded protein is CASSLLNTEAFF.

This chain joins TRBV5-1 and TRBJ2-3; 7 nucleotides align to TRBD1. There are 17 residues in the CDR3. Germline V gene sequence: CDR1 SGHRS, CDR2 YFSETQ. After removal of 4 bases from V and 0 bases from J, the junction contained 11 bases not matched to a gene. CDR3 nucleotides: TGCGCCAGCAGCGCTGGAACGGGACAGTATAGCACAGATACGCAGTATTTT. Amino acids: CASSAGTGQYSTDTQYF.

The chain carries TRBV7-2 and TRBJ2-7, with 10 bases lining up with TRBD2. The CDR3 is 16 residues long. V was pared by 1 base and J by 3 bases, with 6 bases of the junction left unmatched. Germline CDR1 SGHTA, CDR2 FQGNSA. CDR3: CASSLDSSGSVYEQYF. The CDR3, as DNA: TGTGCCAGCAGCTTAGATTCTAGCGGGAGCGTCTACGAGCAGTACTTC.

The genes are TRBV6-1 and TRBJ1-2; no clear D. CDR3 length: 12 residues. Germline V CDR1 and CDR2: MNHNS, SASEGT. V was shortened by 8 bases and J by 5 bases, with 12 bases between the two germline ends. The CDR3 nucleotides read TGTGCCAGCTCCGAGCGGGGATATGGCTACACCTTC. Amino acid sequence: CASSERGYGYTF.

This chain links TRBV5-1 with TRBJ2-7; a weak D match, TRBD2 (6 bases). The length of the CDR3 is 14 residues. The germline V gene has CDR1 SGHRS and CDR2 YFSETQ. Trimming stripped 0 bases from V and 5 bases from J, with 12 bases between. CDR3 nucleotides: TGCGCCAGCAGCTTGGACGTAACGGGGGACGAGCAGTACTTC. Translation: CASSLDVTGDEQYF.

The chain recombines TRBV5-1 with TRBJ2-3, with D perhaps matching TRBD2 (5 bases). V lost 4 bases to trimming and J lost 4 bases, with 13 bases between them. Germline CDR1 is SGHRS and CDR2 is YFSETQ. This CDR3 comprises 14 residues. The CDR3 is CASSLTLAADTQYF. CDR3 nucleotides: TGCGCCAGCAGCCTTACTCTAGCCGCAGATACGCAGTATTTT. The whole variable domain, filled in from reference TRBV5-1 and TRBJ2-3, reads KAGVTQTPRYLIKTRGQQVTLSCSPISGHRSVSWYQQTPGQGLQFLFEYFSETQRNKGNFPGRFSGRQFSNSRSEMNVSTLELGDSALYLCASSLTLAADTQYFGPGTRLTVL.

V usage is TRBV5-1 and J usage is TRBJ2-5, with 11 bases identical to TRBD2. The CDR3 spans 17 residues. Per germline, CDR1 SGHRS and CDR2 YFSETQ. V lost 0 bases to trimming and J lost 5 bases; unmatched junction nucleotides: 9. The CDR3 loop reads CASSLGPSGRTPETQYF. Written as DNA, the CDR3 is TGCGCCAGCAGCTTGGGGCCTAGCGGGAGGACCCCGGAGACCCAGTACTTC. Full variable domain (rest looked up from reference TRBV5-1 and TRBJ2-5): KAGVTQTPRYLIKTRGQQVTLSCSPISGHRSVSWYQQTPGQGLQFLFEYFSETQRNKGNFPGRFSGRQFSNSRSEMNVSTLELGDSALYLCASSLGPSGRTPETQYFGPGTRLLVL.

This clone was seen a single time. The rearrangement links TRBV5-5 to TRBJ2-5, with 10 bases identical to TRBD1. Germline CDR1 is SGHKS and CDR2 is YYEKEE (reference sequence). This CDR3 is built from 16 residues. The V segment lost 0 bases and the J segment 1 base; nucleotides outside the gene matches: 3. The CDR3 here is CASSLVTGGIQETQYF. The CDR3 nucleotides read TGTGCCAGCAGCTTGGTGACAGGGGGCATCCAAGAGACCCAGTACTTC.

The gene calls are TRBV10-3 and TRBJ1-2, with 7 bases identical to TRBD1. Germline CDR1 reads ENHRY; CDR2 reads SYGVKD. There are 16 residues in the CDR3. J lost 2 bases, V lost 3 bases, and 9 bases had no gene match. The CDR3 bases are TGTGCCATCAGTGATAGGGGGCAGGGGCCCAACTATGGCTACACCTTC. Protein: CAISDRGQGPNYGYTF.

The genes are TRBV5-1 and TRBJ2-5; unclear D gene. This CDR3 has 16 residues. Germline CDR1 is SGHRS and CDR2 is YFSETQ. V shed 0 bases and J shed 5 bases, with 17 bases lying between them. Written as DNA, the CDR3 is TGCGCCAGCAGCTTGGATCCAACACCAGTGAGGGAGACCCAGTACTTC. Protein sequence: CASSLDPTPVRETQYF.

The J gene is TRBJ1-4, the V gene TRBV7-9; D unresolved. The CDR3 is 15 residues long. Per germline, CDR1 SEHNR and CDR2 FQNEAQ (reference sequence). The ends were cut back, 3 bases at V and 6 bases at J, with 14 bases in the middle. The CDR3 here is CASSFVGSIDEKLFF. CDR3 nucleotide sequence: TGTGCCAGCAGCTTCGTCGGGTCGATTGATGAAAAACTGTTTTTT.

The CDR3 protein is CASSLPTGVSTDTQYF. The CDR3 DNA sequence: TGTGCCAGCAGCTTACCGACAGGGGTGAGCACAGATACGCAGTATTTT. The rearrangement joins TRBV7-9 to TRBJ2-3; 8 bases match TRBD1. The germline CDR1 and CDR2 sequences are SEHNR and FQNEAQ (reference sequence). The junction had 4 bases not matched to a gene; V was cut back by 2 bases and J by 0 bases. The CDR3 spans 16 residues.

This clone was observed once. The J gene is TRBJ2-7, the V gene TRBV28; 8 positions match TRBD2. The V gene end was trimmed by 9 bases and the J gene end by 0 bases; junction bases not matched to a gene: 10. The CDR3 extends over 15 amino acids. Germline V CDR1 and CDR2: MDHEN, SYDVKM. Here the CDR3 reads CASRGAGTSSYEQYF. The CDR3 coding sequence is TGTGCCAGTAGAGGGGCCGGGACTAGCTCCTACGAGCAGTACTTC.

The chain uses TRBV7-9 and TRBJ2-7; D might be TRBD1 (5 bases). There are 14 residues in the CDR3. In germline, CDR1 is SEHNR, CDR2 FQNEAQ (reference sequence). V gave up 2 bases and J gave up 2 bases, with 10 bases separating them. The CDR3 sequence: CASSLTGSPYEQYF. The CDR3 DNA is TGTGCCAGCAGCTTAACAGGAAGTCCCTACGAGCAGTACTTC.

This clone was counted once. The V call is TRBV9, the J call TRBJ2-7, with a tentative D call TRBD2 (6 bases). From germline, CDR1 is SGDLS and CDR2 YYNGEE. V lost 0 bases and J 2 bases, leaving 12 bases between the germline ends. CDR3 length: 15 amino acids. CDR3 sequence: CASSVAEAGPYEQYF. The CDR3 bases are TGTGCCAGCAGCGTAGCAGAGGCGGGACCCTACGAGCAGTACTTC. Looking up the rest from reference TRBV9 and TRBJ2-7 gives the full variable domain: DSGVTQTPKHLITATGQRVTLRCSPRSGDLSVYWYQQSLDQGLQFLIQYYNGEERAKGNILERFSAQQFPDLHSELNLSSLELGDSALYFCASSVAEAGPYEQYFGPGTRLTVT.

The V gene is TRBV7-8, the J gene TRBJ2-5, with TRBD2 as a possible D gene (6 bases). Per germline, CDR1 SGHVS and CDR2 FQNEAQ. CDR3 size: 14 residues. Trimming took off 7 bases at V and 5 bases at J, with 17 bases between the two ends. This CDR3 is CASKRGGEIETQYF. CDR3 nucleotides: TGTGCCAGCAAGAGAGGCGGGGAGATCGAGACCCAGTACTTC.